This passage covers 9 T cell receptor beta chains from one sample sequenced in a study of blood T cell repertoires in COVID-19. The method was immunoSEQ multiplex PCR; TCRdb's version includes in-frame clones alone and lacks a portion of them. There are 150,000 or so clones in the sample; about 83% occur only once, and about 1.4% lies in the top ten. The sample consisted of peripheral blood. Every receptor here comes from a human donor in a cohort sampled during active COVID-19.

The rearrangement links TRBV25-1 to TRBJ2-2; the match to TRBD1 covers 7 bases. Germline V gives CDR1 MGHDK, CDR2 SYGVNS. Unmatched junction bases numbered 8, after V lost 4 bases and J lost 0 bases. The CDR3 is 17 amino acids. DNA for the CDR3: TGTGCCAGCAGTGCACCTGGGACAGCTTCGAACACCGGGGAGCTGTTTTTT. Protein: CASSAPGTASNTGELFF.

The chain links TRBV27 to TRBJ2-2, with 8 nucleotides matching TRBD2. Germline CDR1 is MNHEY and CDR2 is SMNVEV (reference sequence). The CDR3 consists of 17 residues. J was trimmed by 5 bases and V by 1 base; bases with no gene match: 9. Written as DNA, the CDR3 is TGTGCCAGCAGTTTATTGGCCCGTGCGGGAGGTACCGGGGAGCTGTTTTTT. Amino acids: CASSLLARAGGTGELFF.

As DNA, the CDR3 is TGTGCCTGGAGTGTAGGAGGAGCTAGCTACGAGCAGTACTTC. Amino acids: CAWSVGGASYEQYF. The rearrangement links TRBV30 to TRBJ2-7; weak D call: TRBD2 (5 bases). The CDR3 runs to 14 residues. CDR1 and CDR2 from the germline V gene are GTSNPN and SVGIG (reference sequence). Trimming took off 0 bases at V and 3 bases at J, with 12 bases between the two ends.

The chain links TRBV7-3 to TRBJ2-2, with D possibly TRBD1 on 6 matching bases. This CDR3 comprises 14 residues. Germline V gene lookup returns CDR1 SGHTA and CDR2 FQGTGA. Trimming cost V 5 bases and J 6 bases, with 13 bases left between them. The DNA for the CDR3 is TGTGCCAGCAGCCAGGCCAGGGGAGCCGGGGAGCTGTTTTTT. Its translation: CASSQARGAGELFF.

The CDR3 here is CASSRTSGSGNEQFF. The CDR3 region has the DNA TGTGCCAGCAGCCGGACTAGCGGGTCGGGCAATGAGCAGTTCTTC. V and J are TRBV7-2 and TRBJ2-1; 11 nucleotides line up with TRBD2. Germline V gives CDR1 SGHTA, CDR2 FQGNSA. This CDR3 region has 15 residues. V lost 5 bases, J lost 6 bases, and 6 bases stayed unmatched.

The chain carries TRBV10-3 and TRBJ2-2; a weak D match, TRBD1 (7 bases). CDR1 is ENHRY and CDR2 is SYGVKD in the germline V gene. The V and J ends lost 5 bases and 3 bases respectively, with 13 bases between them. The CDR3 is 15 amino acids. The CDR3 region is CAISYQGGDTGELFF. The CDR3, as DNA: TGTGCCATCAGTTACCAGGGGGGCGACACCGGGGAGCTGTTTTTT.

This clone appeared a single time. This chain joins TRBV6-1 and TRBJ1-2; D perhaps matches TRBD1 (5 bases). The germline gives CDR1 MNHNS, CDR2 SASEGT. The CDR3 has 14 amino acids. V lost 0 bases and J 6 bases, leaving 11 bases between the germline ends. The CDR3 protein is CASSEAWSGNGYTF. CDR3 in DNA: TGTGCCAGCAGTGAAGCCTGGTCAGGGAATGGCTACACCTTC.

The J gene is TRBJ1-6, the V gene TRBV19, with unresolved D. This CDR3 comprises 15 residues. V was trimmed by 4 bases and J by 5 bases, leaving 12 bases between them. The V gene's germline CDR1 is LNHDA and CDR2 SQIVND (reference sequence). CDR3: CASSTEKENNSPLHF. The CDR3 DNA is TGTGCCAGTAGTACTGAGAAGGAGAATAATTCACCCCTCCACTTT. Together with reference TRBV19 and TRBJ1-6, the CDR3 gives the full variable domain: DGGITQSPKYLFRKEGQNVTLSCEQNLNHDAMYWYRQDPGQGLRLIYYSQIVNDFQKGDIAEGYSVSREKKESFPLTVTSAQKNPTAFYLCASSTEKENNSPLHFGNGTRLTVT.

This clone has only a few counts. The CDR3 reads CASSFSGFAGGANVLTF. The DNA for the CDR3 is TGTGCCAGCAGCTTTAGCGGTTTCGCGGGAGGGGCCAACGTCCTGACTTTC. The chain recombines TRBV9 with TRBJ2-6; maybe TRBD2 (6 bases). Between the trimmed V and J ends, which lost 4 bases and 4 bases, there was a span of 18 bases. Per the germline V gene, CDR1 is SGDLS and CDR2 is YYNGEE. CDR3 length: 17 amino acids.